What follows are 6 T cell receptor beta chains derived from one specimen sequenced in a study of T cells in Graves' hyperthyroidism and ophthalmopathy. The TCR beta CDR3 regions underwent amplification using RNA transcripts as the source. HTBI primers drove first-round RT-PCR of the TCR CDR3. MiXCR, run by TCRdb on the multiplex PCR reads, gives a single entry per CDR3 protein. Altogether more than 500,000 distinct CDR3 sequences are present, 15% to 20% being singletons, with the ten largest covering 3.8%. What was sequenced was blood. These receptors all stem from a woman in her 30s with Graves' hyperthyroidism.

This clonotype has a count of ten or more. The chain links TRBV28 to TRBJ2-2, with 8 nucleotides matching TRBD2. The germline V gene encodes CDR1 MDHEN and CDR2 SYDVKM. The V and J ends lost 3 bases and 12 bases, in that order; junction bases with no gene match: 15. The CDR3 covers 16 residues. CDR3 region: CASSFLAGGPPRKLFF. The CDR3 bases are TGTGCCAGCAGTTTTCTAGCGGGTGGCCCTCCACGGAAGCTGTTTTTT.

In this sample, this clonotype turned up many times. The chain uses TRBV6-1 and TRBJ2-7, with TRBD1 identical over 7 bases. With 4 bases clipped from V and 3 bases from J, the junction kept 6 bases outside the gene matches. This CDR3 has 14 residues. Germline loops: CDR1 MNHNS, CDR2 SASEGT. CDR3 coding DNA: TGTGCCAGCAGTGCCGGGACAGACTTCTACGAGCAGTACTTC. Translating it yields CASSAGTDFYEQYF.

This chain joins TRBV20-1 and TRBJ2-7; 9 bases match TRBD2. CDR1 and CDR2 from the germline V gene are DFQATT and SNEGSKA (reference sequence). This CDR3 region has 13 residues. V gave up 3 bases and J gave up 6 bases; unmatched junction bases: 6. The CDR3: CSASGLAWTEQYF. The DNA of the CDR3 is TGCAGTGCTAGTGGACTAGCGTGGACCGAGCAGTACTTC.

Ten or more counts support this clonotype. This chain connects TRBV28 to TRBJ2-5; D perhaps matches TRBD2 (7 bases). This CDR3 has 14 residues. Germline V CDR1 and CDR2: MDHEN, SYDVKM. V shed 11 bases and J shed 3 bases, with 19 bases lying between them. The CDR3 spells CAAQAGGQKETQYF. In DNA form, the CDR3 reads TGTGCCGCCCAAGCCGGGGGGCAGAAAGAGACCCAGTACTTC. The whole variable domain, filled in from reference TRBV28 and TRBJ2-5, reads DVKVTQSSRYLVKRTGEKVFLECVQDMDHENMFWYRQDPGLGLRLIYFSYDVKMKEKGDIPEGYSVSREKKERFSLILESASTNQTSMYLCAAQAGGQKETQYFGPGTRLLVL.

In this sample, this clonotype turned up a few times. The rearrangement joins TRBV19 to TRBJ1-5, with D maybe TRBD1 (5 bases). The length of the CDR3 is 13 residues. V gave up 9 bases and J gave up 3 bases, with 12 bases separating them. In germline, CDR1 is LNHDA, CDR2 SQIVND (reference sequence). Here the CDR3 DNA reads TGTGCCAGCGGAGACAGCATCAATCAGCCCCAGCATTTT. Translated, it gives CASGDSINQPQHF.

This clonotype was counted ten times or more. This chain links TRBV5-1 with TRBJ2-3; 7 positions agree with TRBD2. Germline V gene data show CDR1 as SGHRS and CDR2 as YFSETQ. The CDR3 consists of 14 residues. The V segment lost 4 bases and the J segment 6 bases; nucleotides outside the gene matches: 8. This CDR3 reads CASSGQLATDTQYF. The CDR3 region has the DNA TGCGCCAGCAGCGGTCAACTAGCGACCGATACGCAGTATTTT.